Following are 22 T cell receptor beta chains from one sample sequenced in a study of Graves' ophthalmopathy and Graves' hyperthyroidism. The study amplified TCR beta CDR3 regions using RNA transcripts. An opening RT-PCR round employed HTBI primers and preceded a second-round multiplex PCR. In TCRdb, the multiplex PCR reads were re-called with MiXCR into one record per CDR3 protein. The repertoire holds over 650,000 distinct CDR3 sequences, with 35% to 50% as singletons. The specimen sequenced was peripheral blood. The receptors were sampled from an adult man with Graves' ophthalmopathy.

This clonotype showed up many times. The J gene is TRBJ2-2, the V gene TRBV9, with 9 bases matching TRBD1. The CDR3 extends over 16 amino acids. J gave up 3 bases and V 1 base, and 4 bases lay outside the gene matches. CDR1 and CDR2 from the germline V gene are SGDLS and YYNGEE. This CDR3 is CASSVTTGGDTGELFF. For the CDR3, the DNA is TGTGCCAGCAGCGTAACGACAGGGGGTGACACCGGGGAGCTGTTTTTT.

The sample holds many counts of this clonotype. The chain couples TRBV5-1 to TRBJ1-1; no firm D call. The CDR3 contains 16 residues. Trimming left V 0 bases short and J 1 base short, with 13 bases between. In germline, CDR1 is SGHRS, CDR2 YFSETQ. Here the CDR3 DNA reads TGCGCCAGCAGCTTGGTCAGGATGGGTTCGAACACTGAAGCTTTCTTT. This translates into CASSLVRMGSNTEAFF.

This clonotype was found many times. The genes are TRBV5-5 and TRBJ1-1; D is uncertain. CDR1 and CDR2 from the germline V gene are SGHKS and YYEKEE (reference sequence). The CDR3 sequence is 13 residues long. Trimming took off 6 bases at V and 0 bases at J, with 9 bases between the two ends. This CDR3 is CASMEHLNTEAFF. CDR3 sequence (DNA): TGTGCCAGCATGGAGCACTTGAACACTGAAGCTTTCTTT.

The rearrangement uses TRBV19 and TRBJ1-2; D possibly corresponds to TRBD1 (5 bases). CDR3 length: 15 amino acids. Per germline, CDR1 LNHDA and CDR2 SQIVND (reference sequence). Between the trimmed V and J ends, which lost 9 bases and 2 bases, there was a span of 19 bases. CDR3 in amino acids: CASSYTGTLNYGYTF. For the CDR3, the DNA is TGTGCCAGCAGTTACACCGGGACTTTAAACTATGGCTACACCTTC.

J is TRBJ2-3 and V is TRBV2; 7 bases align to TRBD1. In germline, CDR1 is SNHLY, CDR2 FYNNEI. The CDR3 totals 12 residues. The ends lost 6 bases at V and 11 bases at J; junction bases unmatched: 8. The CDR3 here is CASSSYRGLQYF. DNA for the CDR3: TGTGCCAGCAGCAGCTACAGGGGATTGCAGTATTTT.

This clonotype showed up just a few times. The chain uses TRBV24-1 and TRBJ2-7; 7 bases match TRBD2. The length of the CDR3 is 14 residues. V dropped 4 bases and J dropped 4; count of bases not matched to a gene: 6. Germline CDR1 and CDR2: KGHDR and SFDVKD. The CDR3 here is CATSEGGRSYEQYF. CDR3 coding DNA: TGTGCCACCAGTGAAGGCGGGAGATCTTACGAGCAGTACTTC.

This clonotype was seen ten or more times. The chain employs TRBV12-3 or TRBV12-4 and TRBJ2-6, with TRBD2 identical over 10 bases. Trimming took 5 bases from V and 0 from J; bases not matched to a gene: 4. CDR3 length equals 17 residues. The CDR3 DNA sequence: TGTGCCAGCAGTGCGGCTAGCGGGGGCTCTGGGGCCAACGTCCTGACTTTC. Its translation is CASSAASGGSGANVLTF.

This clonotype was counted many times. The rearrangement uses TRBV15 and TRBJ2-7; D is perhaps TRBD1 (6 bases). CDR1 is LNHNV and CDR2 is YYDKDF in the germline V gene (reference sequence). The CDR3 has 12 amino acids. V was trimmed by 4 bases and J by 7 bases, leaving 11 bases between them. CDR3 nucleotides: TGTGCCACCAGCACCGGGACACGGGAGCAGTACTTC. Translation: CATSTGTREQYF.

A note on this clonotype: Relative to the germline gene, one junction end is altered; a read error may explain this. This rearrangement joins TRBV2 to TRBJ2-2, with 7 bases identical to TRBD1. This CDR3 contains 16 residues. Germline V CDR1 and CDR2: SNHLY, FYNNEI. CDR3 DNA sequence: TGCGCCAGCAGCCACGGCGACAGGGCGAGCACCGGGGAGCTGTTTTTT. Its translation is CASSHGDRASTGELFF.

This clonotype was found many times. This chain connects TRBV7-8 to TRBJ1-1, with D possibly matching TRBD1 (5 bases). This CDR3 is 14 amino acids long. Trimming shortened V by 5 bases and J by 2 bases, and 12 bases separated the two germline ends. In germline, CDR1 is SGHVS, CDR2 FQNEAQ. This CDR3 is CASSRIGANTEAFF. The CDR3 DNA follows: TGTGCCAGCAGCCGGATCGGGGCTAACACTGAAGCTTTCTTT.

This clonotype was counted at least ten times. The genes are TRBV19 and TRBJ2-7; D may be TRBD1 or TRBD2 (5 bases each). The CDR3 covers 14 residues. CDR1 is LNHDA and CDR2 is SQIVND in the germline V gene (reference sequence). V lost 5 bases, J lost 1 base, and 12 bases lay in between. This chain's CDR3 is CASSSGTESYEQYF. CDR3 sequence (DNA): TGTGCCAGTAGTTCCGGGACCGAATCCTACGAGCAGTACTTC.

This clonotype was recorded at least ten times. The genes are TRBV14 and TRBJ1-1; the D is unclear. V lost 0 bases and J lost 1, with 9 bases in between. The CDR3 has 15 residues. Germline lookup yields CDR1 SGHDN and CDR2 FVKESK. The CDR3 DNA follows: TGTGCCAGCAGCCAAGACGGGGAAAGGAACACTGAAGCTTTCTTT. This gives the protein CASSQDGERNTEAFF.

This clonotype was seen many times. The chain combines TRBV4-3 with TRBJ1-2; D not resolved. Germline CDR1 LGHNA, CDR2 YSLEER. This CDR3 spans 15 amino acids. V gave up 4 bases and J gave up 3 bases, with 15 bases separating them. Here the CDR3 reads CASSPSPDGDYGYTF. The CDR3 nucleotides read TGCGCCAGCAGCCCCTCCCCCGACGGTGACTATGGCTACACCTTC.

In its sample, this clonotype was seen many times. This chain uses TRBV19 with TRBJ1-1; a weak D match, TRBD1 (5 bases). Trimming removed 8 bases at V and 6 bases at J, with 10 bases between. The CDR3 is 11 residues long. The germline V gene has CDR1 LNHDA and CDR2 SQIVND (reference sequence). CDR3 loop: CASRRDAEAFF. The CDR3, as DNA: TGTGCCAGTCGCCGGGACGCTGAAGCTTTCTTT. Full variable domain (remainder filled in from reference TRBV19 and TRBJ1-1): DGGITQSPKYLFRKEGQNVTLSCEQNLNHDAMYWYRQDPGQGLRLIYYSQIVNDFQKGDIAEGYSVSREKKESFPLTVTSAQKNPTAFYLCASRRDAEAFFGQGTRLTVV.

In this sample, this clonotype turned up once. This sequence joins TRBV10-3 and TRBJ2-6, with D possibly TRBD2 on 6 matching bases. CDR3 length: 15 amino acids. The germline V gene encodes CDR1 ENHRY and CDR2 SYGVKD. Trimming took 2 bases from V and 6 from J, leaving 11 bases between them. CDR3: CAISEGTPVANVLTF. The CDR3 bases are TGTGCCATCAGTGAGGGGACTCCGGTGGCCAACGTCCTGACTTTC.

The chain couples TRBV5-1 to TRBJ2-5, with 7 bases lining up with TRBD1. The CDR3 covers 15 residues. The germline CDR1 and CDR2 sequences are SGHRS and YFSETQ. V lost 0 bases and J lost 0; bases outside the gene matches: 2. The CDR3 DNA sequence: TGCGCCAGCAGCTTGGCGCAGGGGGACCAAGAGACCCAGTACTTC. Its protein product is CASSLAQGDQETQYF.

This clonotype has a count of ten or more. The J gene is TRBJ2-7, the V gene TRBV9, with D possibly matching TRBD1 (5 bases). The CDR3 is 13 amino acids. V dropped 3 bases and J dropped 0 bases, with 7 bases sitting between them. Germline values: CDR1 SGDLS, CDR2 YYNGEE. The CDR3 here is CASSEDTSYEQYF. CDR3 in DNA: TGTGCCAGCAGCGAGGACACCTCCTACGAGCAGTACTTC.

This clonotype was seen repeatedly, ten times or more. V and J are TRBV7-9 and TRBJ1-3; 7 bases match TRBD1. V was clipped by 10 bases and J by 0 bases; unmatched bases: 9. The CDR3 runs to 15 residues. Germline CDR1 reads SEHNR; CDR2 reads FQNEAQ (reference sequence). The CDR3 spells CATKQGPHSGNTIYF. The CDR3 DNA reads TGTGCCACCAAACAGGGGCCCCACTCTGGAAACACCATATATTTT.

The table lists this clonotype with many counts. CDR3 protein: CAISATSGGDTQYF. DNA for the CDR3: TGTGCCATCAGTGCGACTAGCGGGGGTGACACCCAGTACTTC. The chain recombines TRBV10-3 with TRBJ2-5, with 12 positions matching TRBD2. Trimming took 4 bases from V and 8 from J; bases not matched to a gene: 5. Germline CDR1 and CDR2: ENHRY and SYGVKD. The CDR3 is made up of 14 amino acids.

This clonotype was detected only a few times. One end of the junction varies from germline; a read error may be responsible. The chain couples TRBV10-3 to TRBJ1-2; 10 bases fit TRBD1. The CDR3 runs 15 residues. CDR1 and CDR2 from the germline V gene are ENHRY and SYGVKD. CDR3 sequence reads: CASSSQDRGLEGYTF. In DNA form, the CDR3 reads TGTGCCAGCAGTTCCCAAGACAGGGGGCTAGAGGGCTACACCTTC.

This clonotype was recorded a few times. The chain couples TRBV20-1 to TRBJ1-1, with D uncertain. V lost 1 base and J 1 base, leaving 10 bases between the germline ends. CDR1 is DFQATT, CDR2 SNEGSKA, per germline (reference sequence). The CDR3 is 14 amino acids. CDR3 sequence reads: CSARVRKRNTEAFF. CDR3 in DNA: TGCAGTGCTAGAGTTCGCAAGAGGAACACTGAAGCTTTCTTT.

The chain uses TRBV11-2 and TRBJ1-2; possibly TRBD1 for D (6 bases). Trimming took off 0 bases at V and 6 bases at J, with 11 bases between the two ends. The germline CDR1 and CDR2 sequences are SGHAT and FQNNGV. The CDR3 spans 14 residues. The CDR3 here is CASSLEHRDHGYTF. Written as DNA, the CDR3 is TGTGCCAGCAGCTTAGAACACAGGGACCATGGCTACACCTTC.